The 15 T cell receptor beta chains in this list originate from one sample, sequenced in a study of graft-versus-host responses after intestinal transplantation. Method: immunoSEQ multiplex PCR; TCRdb's copy keeps in-frame clones and lacks some. This sample yields 13,000 to 15,000 clones, of which roughly 68% are seen a single time; more than 20% belongs to the top ten. Processing was applied to graft tissue in order to liberate intraepithelial and lamina propria lymphocytes. Sequencing used ileum tissue, obtained 700 to 800 days after intestinal transplantation. The receptors were gathered from a human patient who received an intestinal transplant, so some T cells may come from the graft donor.

The V gene is TRBV15, the J gene TRBJ2-5, with D possibly TRBD1 on 6 matching bases. The J call may be mistaken, given a closer DNA end match to TRBJ2-7. Per the germline V gene, CDR1 is LNHNV and CDR2 is YYDKDF (reference sequence). The length of the CDR3 is 13 residues. The DNA of the CDR3 is TGTGCCACCAGCAGAGACAGGGGCTACGAGCAGTACTTC. This codes for CATSRDRGYEQYF.

The V and J genes are TRBV19 and TRBJ2-3; a weak D match, TRBD2 (6 bases). Germline CDR1 reads LNHDA; CDR2 reads SQIVND (reference sequence). Trimming removed 5 bases at V and 7 bases at J, with 13 bases between. The CDR3 runs 13 residues. The CDR3 sequence is CASSSGGRNTQYF. The CDR3 coding sequence is TGTGCCAGTAGTTCCGGAGGGCGAAATACGCAGTATTTT.

This clone has more than one count but fewer than ten. The junction departs from the called germline gene at one end, perhaps through a read error. The identical CDR3 is also encoded by other nucleotide sequences in the sample. The chain has TRBV4-1 and TRBJ1-4, with 8 bases identical to TRBD1. Germline CDR1 reads MGHRA; CDR2 reads YSYEKL. The CDR3 has 15 residues. In DNA form, the CDR3 reads TGTGCCAGCAGCCTTGGACAGGGAGGAGAGGAAAAACTGTTTTTT. This encodes CASSLGQGGEEKLFF.

The V gene is TRBV27, the J gene TRBJ2-3; D uncertain. V lost 0 bases to trimming and J lost 4 bases, with 5 bases between them. In germline, CDR1 is MNHEY, CDR2 SMNVEV (reference sequence). The CDR3 extends over 13 amino acids. The CDR3, as DNA: TGTGCCAGCAGTTTATCCGACGCAGATACGCAGTATTTT. Translated: CASSLSDADTQYF.

This clone was seen only a few times. The chain joins TRBV7-2 to TRBJ1-2; tentative D call: TRBD1 (6 bases). There are 13 residues in the CDR3. Trimming removed 0 bases at V and 8 bases at J, with 10 bases between. The germline V gene encodes CDR1 SGHTA and CDR2 FQGNSA. CDR3 residues: CASSLARGNGYTF. CDR3 DNA: TGTGCCAGCAGCTTAGCCAGGGGCAACGGCTACACCTTC.

The V and J genes are TRBV30 and TRBJ2-7, with 10 bases identical to TRBD2. Germline V gene sequence: CDR1 GTSNPN, CDR2 SVGIG (reference sequence). The J segment lost 3 bases and the V segment lost 0 bases, leaving 8 bases of the junction unmatched. This CDR3 spans 16 amino acids. The chain's CDR3 is CAWSVPGLADIYEQYF. The CDR3 DNA is TGTGCCTGGAGTGTACCTGGACTAGCGGATATCTACGAGCAGTACTTC.

This clone was detected once. This chain links TRBV27 with TRBJ2-3; 11 nucleotides line up with TRBD2. V dropped 6 bases and J dropped 2; count of bases not matched to a gene: 7. The CDR3 extends over 16 amino acids. CDR1 MNHEY and CDR2 SMNVEV come from the germline V gene (reference sequence). CDR3 nucleotides: TGTGCCAGCAGCACTAGCGGGGGTTCGTACACAGATACGCAGTATTTT. This sequence encodes CASSTSGGSYTDTQYF.

This rearrangement joins TRBV15 to TRBJ1-1; 9 bases are shared with TRBD1. Trimming removed 5 bases from V and 1 base from J; junction bases left unmatched: 8. This CDR3 is 16 amino acids long. The germline gives CDR1 LNHNV, CDR2 YYDKDF (reference sequence). CDR3 loop: CATSSSPQGANTEAFF. DNA for the CDR3: TGTGCCACCAGCTCCTCCCCACAGGGGGCGAACACTGAAGCTTTCTTT.

CDR3 region: CASSPGTGFSPYEQYF. The CDR3 DNA reads TGTGCCAGCAGCCCGGGGACAGGGTTTAGTCCCTACGAGCAGTACTTC. This sequence joins TRBV7-9 and TRBJ2-5, with 9 bases fitting TRBD1. The J call may be in error: the DNA end matches TRBJ2-7 better. CDR3 size: 16 residues. CDR1 is SEHNR, CDR2 FQNEAQ, per germline (reference sequence).

The chain couples TRBV7-9 to TRBJ2-5, with TRBD1 as a possible D gene (6 bases). The CDR3 is 13 amino acids. With 0 bases removed from V and 5 bases from J, the gap between germline ends came to 7 bases. CDR1 is SEHNR and CDR2 is FQNEAQ in the germline V gene (reference sequence). DNA of the CDR3: TGTGCCAGCAGCTTAGCAACAGGGGAGACCCAGTACTTC. Encoded protein: CASSLATGETQYF.

This chain connects TRBV28 to TRBJ2-1; no firm D call. Trimming stripped 3 bases from V and 0 bases from J, with 12 bases between. This CDR3 is built from 16 residues. Germline loops: CDR1 MDHEN, CDR2 SYDVKM. This CDR3 is CASSFRAASSYNEQFF. The CDR3 DNA reads TGTGCCAGCAGTTTCCGAGCAGCAAGCTCCTACAATGAGCAGTTCTTC.

In its sample, this clone was seen a few times. This sequence joins TRBV6-6 and TRBJ2-7; TRBD1 matches 8 bases. Losses at the gene ends were 6 bases for V and 3 bases for J; bases not matched to a gene: 10. This CDR3 has 15 residues. Germline V lookup: CDR1 MNHNY, CDR2 SVGAGI (reference sequence). In nucleotides, the CDR3 is TGTGCCAGCAGGGGGGGACAGGAGAATTTCTACGAGCAGTACTTC. Amino acid sequence: CASRGGQENFYEQYF.

This clone appeared once. The chain employs TRBV2 and TRBJ1-5; no definite D call. The germline V and J ends were trimmed by 7 bases and 2 bases, with 15 bases remaining between them. Per the germline V gene, CDR1 is SNHLY and CDR2 is FYNNEI. The CDR3 length is 15 residues. In DNA, the CDR3 is TGTGCCAGCAAAAGCCGGGCCTCCGGCAATCAGCCCCAGCATTTT. Translation gives CASKSRASGNQPQHF. The variable domain in full, with the rest retrieved from reference TRBV2 and TRBJ1-5, is EPEVTQTPSHQVTQMGQEVILRCVPISNHLYFYWYRQILGQKVEFLVSFYNNEISEKSEIFDDQFSVERPDGSNFTLKIRSTKLEDSAMYFCASKSRASGNQPQHFGDGTRLSIL.

This chain connects TRBV2 to TRBJ1-6; weak D call: TRBD1 (5 bases). V was trimmed by 7 bases and J by 4 bases, leaving 17 bases between them. Germline CDR1 reads SNHLY; CDR2 reads FYNNEI. The CDR3 is made up of 16 amino acids. The DNA for the CDR3 is TGTGCCAGCAACAGTAGACAGTCCGGATATAATTCACCCCTCCACTTT. Protein product: CASNSRQSGYNSPLHF. Full variable domain (outside the CDR3, taken from reference TRBV2 and TRBJ1-6): EPEVTQTPSHQVTQMGQEVILRCVPISNHLYFYWYRQILGQKVEFLVSFYNNEISEKSEIFDDQFSVERPDGSNFTLKIRSTKLEDSAMYFCASNSRQSGYNSPLHFGNGTRLTVT.

The rearrangement links TRBV5-1 to TRBJ1-1; 10 nucleotides match TRBD1. The ends lost 4 bases at V and 6 bases at J; junction bases unmatched: 18. Germline V gene data show CDR1 as SGHRS and CDR2 as YFSETQ. The CDR3 has 18 amino acids. The CDR3 spells CASSLPPRPTGGPSEAFF. The CDR3 nucleotides are TGCGCCAGCAGCCTACCCCCTAGGCCGACAGGGGGCCCCTCTGAAGCTTTCTTT. Together with reference TRBV5-1 and TRBJ1-1, the CDR3 gives the full variable domain: KAGVTQTPRYLIKTRGQQVTLSCSPISGHRSVSWYQQTPGQGLQFLFEYFSETQRNKGNFPGRFSGRQFSNSRSEMNVSTLELGDSALYLCASSLPPRPTGGPSEAFFGQGTRLTVV.